The text below deals with one TCR beta chain. Its specificity is not known. Each sample used at least 6 million PBMCs. The sample is drawn from a study of blood T cells in healthy people across ages. Overall study findings and caveats: Long-lived and aged donors differed, with more naive CD4+ cells and higher diversity in the long-lived.

Using a J-beta primer mix together with a sample-barcoded 5' primer, a second PCR was run for about 6 to 12 cycles. TCRdb recomputed calls from the 5' RACE reads with MiXCR, one row per CDR3 protein. The sample includes 1.8 million or so distinct CDR3 sequences, about two fifths of them seen just once. The CDR3 is made up of 15 amino acids. Trimming pared 0 bases from V and 0 bases from J, leaving 9 bases between. Germline V lookup: CDR1 LGHDT, CDR2 YNNKEL (reference sequence). The TCR sequence derives from a human donor in good health. The chain combines TRBV3-1 with TRBJ2-7; D is possibly TRBD2 (5 bases). The source material was blood. The CDR3 sequence: CASSQEAEASYEQYF. The CDR3 nucleotides read TGTGCCAGCAGCCAAGAGGCGGAGGCCTCCTACGAGCAGTACTTC.